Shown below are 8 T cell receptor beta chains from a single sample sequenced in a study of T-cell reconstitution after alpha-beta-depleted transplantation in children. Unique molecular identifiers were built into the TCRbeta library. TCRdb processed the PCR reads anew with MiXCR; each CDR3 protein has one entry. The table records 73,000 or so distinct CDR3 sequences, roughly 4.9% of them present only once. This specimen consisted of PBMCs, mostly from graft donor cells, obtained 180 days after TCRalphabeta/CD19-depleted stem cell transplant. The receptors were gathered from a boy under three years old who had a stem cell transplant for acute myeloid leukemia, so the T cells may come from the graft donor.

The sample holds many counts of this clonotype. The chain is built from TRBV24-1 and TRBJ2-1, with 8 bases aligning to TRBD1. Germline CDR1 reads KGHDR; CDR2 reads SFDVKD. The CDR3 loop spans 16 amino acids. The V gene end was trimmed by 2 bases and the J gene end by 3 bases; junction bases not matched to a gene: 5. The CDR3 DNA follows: TGTGCCACCAGTGATTCCGGACAGGGCTACTACAATGAGCAGTTCTTC. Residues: CATSDSGQGYYNEQFF.

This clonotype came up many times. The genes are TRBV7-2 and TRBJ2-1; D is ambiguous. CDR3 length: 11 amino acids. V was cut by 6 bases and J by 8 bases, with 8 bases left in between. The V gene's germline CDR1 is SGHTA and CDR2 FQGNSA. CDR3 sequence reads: CASSRLDEQFF. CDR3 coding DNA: TGTGCCAGCAGTCGTTTGGATGAGCAGTTCTTC.

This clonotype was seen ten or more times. CDR3 residues: CASSLPGSGANVLTF. CDR3 nucleotides: TGTGCCAGCAGCCTCCCTGGCTCTGGGGCCAACGTCCTGACTTTC. This rearrangement joins TRBV28 to TRBJ2-6, with D unresolved. V was cut by 6 bases and J by 0 bases, with 9 bases left in between. The CDR3 is 15 amino acids. The germline gives CDR1 MDHEN, CDR2 SYDVKM.

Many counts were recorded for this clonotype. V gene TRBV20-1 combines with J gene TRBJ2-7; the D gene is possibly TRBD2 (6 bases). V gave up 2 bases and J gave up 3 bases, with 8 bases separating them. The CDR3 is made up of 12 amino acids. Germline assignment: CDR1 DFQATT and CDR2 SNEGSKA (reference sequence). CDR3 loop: CSARWGDYEQYV. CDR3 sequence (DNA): TGCAGTGCTAGATGGGGGGACTACGAGCAGTACGTC.

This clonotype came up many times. The CDR3 sequence is CASSPRQSNTGELFF. For the CDR3, the DNA is TGTGCCAGCTCACCACGGCAGTCGAACACCGGGGAGCTGTTTTTT. V and J are TRBV18 and TRBJ2-2, with no clear D. Per germline, CDR1 KGHSH and CDR2 LQKENI. V was clipped by 1 base and J by 0 bases, with 6 bases between them. The CDR3 spans 15 residues.

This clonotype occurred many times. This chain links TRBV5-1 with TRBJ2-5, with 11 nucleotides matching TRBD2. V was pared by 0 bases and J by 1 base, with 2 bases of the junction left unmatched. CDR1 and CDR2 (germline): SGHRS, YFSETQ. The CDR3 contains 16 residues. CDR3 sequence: CASSLGLAGIQETQYF. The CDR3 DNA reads TGCGCCAGCAGCTTGGGACTAGCGGGGATCCAAGAGACCCAGTACTTC.

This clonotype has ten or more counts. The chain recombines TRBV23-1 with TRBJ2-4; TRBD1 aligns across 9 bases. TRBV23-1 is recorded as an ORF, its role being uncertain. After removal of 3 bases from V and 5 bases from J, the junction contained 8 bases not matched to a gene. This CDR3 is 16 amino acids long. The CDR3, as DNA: TGCGCCAGCAGTCATTGGGGACAGGGAAAAGAAAACATTCAGTACTTC. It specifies CASSHWGQGKENIQYF.

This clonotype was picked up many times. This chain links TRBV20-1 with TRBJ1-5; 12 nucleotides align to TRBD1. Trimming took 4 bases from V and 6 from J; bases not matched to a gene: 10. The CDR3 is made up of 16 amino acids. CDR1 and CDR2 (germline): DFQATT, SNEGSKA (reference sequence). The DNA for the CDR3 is TGCAGTGCTACATTACCTCTGGGACAGGGGGCTCAGCCCCAGCATTTT. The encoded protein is CSATLPLGQGAQPQHF.